Included here is one T cell receptor (beta chain) sequence, with context. Frequency shows this clonotype is medium-sized (0.01 to 0.1%); no count was noted. It has no known antigen specificity. CDR1 SGHNT and CDR2 YYREEE are derived from the germline V gene (reference sequence). From the cysteine up to the phenylalanine, the CDR3 has a length of 14 residues. There is no recorded DNA. These data belong to a study of diagnostic markers for celiac disease (dated by TCRdb to 2018 to 2021). TCRdb names Illumina MiSeq as the instrument used. Each CDR3 protein sequence appears as one entry after TCRdb reprocessed the reads, and no DNA is included. The data table for this sample lists a few thousand distinct CDR3 sequences. Roughly 10% of the sample is in the top ten clones.

Sequencing used either unsorted cells or a sorted T cell fraction (not recorded which). This receptor was taken from a human donor. This table probably holds off-target reads from a library built for another chain. In this chain, TRBV5-4 is recombined with TRBJ1-5; TCRdb proposes TRBD1, but this gene call is untestable without DNA. The CDR3: CASSLGGANQPQHF.